This is a list of T cell receptor beta chains from one sample in a study of breast tumors, draining lymph nodes, adjacent tissues. One entry per CDR3 protein results from TCRdb running MiXCR on the multiplex PCR reads. This sample carries about 300,000 distinct CDR3 sequences, roughly 31% of them seen once, and the ten largest clones take roughly 1.1%. The sample consisted of axillary lymph node tissue. These receptors were obtained from a female donor with breast cancer. Some clones in this sample may be carry-over from other donors' samples. Both conserved end residues are part of each CDR3. The D gene is left open where the match is weak. Size is omitted from some rows. Given values are once, few, many or a class for expanded clones.

TRBV20-1,13,TRBD1,-,TRBJ2-5,CSADRDRQGTRYF,TGCAGTGCCGATCGGGACAGGCAAGGGACCCGGTACTTC
TRBV2,15,TRBD2,many,TRBJ2-1,CASSLLATSGKEQFF,TGTGCCAGCAGTTTACTAGCAACCAGCGGGAAAGAGCAGTTCTTC
TRBV6-4,15,TRBD1,many,TRBJ2-1,CASRATGAKNNEQFF,TGTGCCAGCAGGGCGACAGGGGCAAAAAACAATGAGCAGTTCTTC
TRBV12-3/TRBV12-4,18,TRBD2,-,TRBJ2-5,CASSREAGMAGEVETQYF,TGTGCCAGCAGTCGGGAGGCAGGGATGGCCGGGGAGGTGGAGACCCAGTACTTC
TRBV14,15,-,-,TRBJ2-5,CASGLTTGFQETQYF,TGTGCCAGCGGCCTCACAACAGGGTTCCAGGAGACCCAGTACTTC
TRBV6-5,15,-,many,TRBJ1-5,CASSGTRGGNQPQHF,TGTGCCAGCAGCGGTACACGGGGCGGCAATCAGCCCCAGCATTTT
TRBV3-1,15,TRBD2,few,TRBJ2-7,CASSQGTSGFDEQYF,TGTGCCAGCAGCCAAGGGACTAGCGGGTTCGACGAGCAGTACTTC
TRBV10-2,15,-,many,TRBJ2-1,CASSGSSAKYNEQFF,TGCGCCAGCAGTGGTTCTAGCGCCAAGTACAATGAGCAGTTCTTC
TRBV10-2,14,TRBD1,many,TRBJ1-5,CASRRDRGLLPQHF,TGCGCCAGCAGACGGGACAGGGGCCTTCTGCCCCAGCATTTT
TRBV2,14,TRBD2,-,TRBJ2-1,CASIPGTSERAAFF,TGTGCCAGCATTCCGGGGACTAGCGAGAGGGCCGCGTTCTTC
TRBV7-9,17,-,many,TRBJ1-4,CASSLESLGLGGEKLFF,TGTGCCAGCAGCTTAGAGTCCCTAGGGTTGGGTGGTGAAAAACTGTTTTTT
TRBV6-5,17,TRBD1,-,TRBJ1-1,CASSYSRTGASGTEAFF,TGTGCCAGCAGTTACTCCCGGACAGGGGCTTCGGGGACTGAAGCTTTCTTT
TRBV20-1,14,-,many,TRBJ1-4,CSAISGATNEKLFF,TGCAGTGCTATATCAGGGGCAACTAATGAAAAACTGTTTTTT
TRBV24-1,15,TRBD2,once,TRBJ2-1,CATSDPTSGSYEQFF,TGTGCCACCAGTGACCCTACTAGCGGGAGTTACGAGCAGTTCTTC
TRBV5-1,13,-,many,TRBJ2-7,CASTHTGSYEQYF,TGCGCCAGCACTCATACAGGCTCCTACGAGCAGTACTTC
TRBV2,16,TRBD1,-,TRBJ1-4,CASSEYGGQSPEKLFF,TGTGCCAGCAGTGAATACGGGGGACAGTCGCCTGAAAAACTGTTTTTT
TRBV18,15,-,once,TRBJ1-2,CASSPPTGYESGYTF,TGTGCCAGCTCTCCACCCACAGGGTACGAATCTGGCTACACCTTC
TRBV19,12,-,-,TRBJ2-2,CASSEGGGELFF,TGTGCCAGTAGTGAAGGGGGCGGGGAGCTGTTTTTT
TRBV7-9,13,-,many,TRBJ1-2,CASSFGQDYGYTF,TGTGCCAGCAGCTTCGGCCAGGACTATGGCTACACCTTC
TRBV5-6,14,-,many,TRBJ2-7,CASSLWRVAYEQYF,TGTGCCAGCAGCTTGTGGAGGGTTGCCTACGAGCAGTACTTC
TRBV29-1,15,TRBD1,-,TRBJ2-7,CSVEGTGHKSYEQYF,TGCAGCGTTGAGGGGACAGGGCACAAATCCTACGAGCAGTACTTC
TRBV12-3/TRBV12-4,14,-,-,TRBJ1-1,CASSLSKGYTEAFF,TGTGCCAGCAGTTTATCCAAGGGATATACTGAAGCTTTCTTT
TRBV14,13,-,many,TRBJ2-7,CASSQAVVYEQYF,TGTGCCAGCAGCCAGGCAGTGGTGTACGAGCAGTACTTC
TRBV20-1,16,TRBD2,many,TRBJ2-3,CSARDELAGYTDTQYF,TGCAGTGCTAGAGATGAACTAGCGGGGTACACAGATACGCAGTATTTT
TRBV7-6,13,-,many,TRBJ2-1,CASSFMAGNEQFF,TGTGCCAGCAGCTTCATGGCCGGCAATGAGCAGTTCTTC
TRBV4-2,17,TRBD2,many,TRBJ2-1,CASSQLAGVEEKGEQFF,TGTGCCAGCAGCCAACTCGCGGGAGTCGAGGAGAAGGGTGAGCAGTTCTTC
TRBV7-2,15,-,many,TRBJ1-2,CASSSSKIRSRGYTF,TGTGCCAGCAGCTCCAGTAAAATCCGCAGTCGTGGCTACACCTTC
TRBV4-2,14,-,many,TRBJ2-7,CASSQAGSTYEQYF,TGTGCCAGCAGCCAAGCGGGGAGTACCTACGAGCAGTACTTC
TRBV20-1,9,-,-,TRBJ2-7,CSASYEQYF,TGCAGTGCCTCCTACGAGCAGTACTTC
TRBV2,14,TRBD1,many,TRBJ2-2,CASEGQVTTGELFF,TGTGCCAGCGAAGGACAGGTGACCACCGGGGAGCTGTTTTTT
TRBV29-1,14,-,once,TRBJ1-2,CSVGSIDSNYGYTF,TGCAGCGTTGGTTCCATCGACAGTAACTATGGCTACACCTTC
TRBV4-3,18,TRBD2,few,TRBJ2-3,CASSQGRLAGSSTDTQYF,TGCGCCAGCAGCCAGGGAAGACTAGCGGGATCAAGCACAGATACGCAGTATTTT
TRBV29-1,22,TRBD2,-,TRBJ2-7,CSVQRDNGASGLAGASSYEQYF,TGCAGCGTTCAACGAGACAACGGGGCGAGTGGACTAGCGGGAGCCTCCTCCTACGAGCAGTACTTC
TRBV7-8,14,TRBD2,many,TRBJ2-5,CASRVSSGKETQYF,TGTGCCAGCAGGGTTTCTAGCGGAAAAGAGACCCAGTACTTC
TRBV19,15,-,many,TRBJ1-2,CASSIGSAREYGYTF,TGTGCCAGTAGTATTGGGTCGGCCAGGGAATATGGCTACACCTTC
TRBV10-3,15,-,-,TRBJ2-7,CAISESGGPLIEQYF,TGTGCCATCAGTGAGTCAGGGGGGCCCCTCATTGAGCAGTACTTC
TRBV7-2,15,TRBD1,-,TRBJ1-6,CASSFGQGYNSPLHF,TGTGCCAGCAGCTTTGGACAGGGCTATAATTCACCCCTCCACTTT
TRBV5-6,21,-,-,TRBJ2-6,CAWSVGQERASILSGANVLTF,TGTGCCTGGAGTGTCGGTCAGGAGAGGGCCTCAATCCTATCTGGGGCCAACGTCCTGACTTTC
TRBV10-3,15,-,once,TRBJ2-5,CAISEMSAGQETQYF,TGTGCCATCAGTGAGATGTCGGCAGGACAAGAGACCCAGTACTTC
TRBV4-2,18,TRBD1,many,TRBJ1-6,CASSQDGDRVLYNSPLHF,TGTGCCAGCAGCCAAGACGGGGACAGGGTCCTGTATAATTCACCCCTCCACTTT
TRBV5-5,19,-,many,TRBJ2-5,CASSNTGELGASLKRPQYF,TGTGCCAGCAGTAACACGGGGGAATTGGGGGCCTCGCTAAAGAGACCCCAGTACTTC
TRBV30,13,-,few,TRBJ2-1,CACGLGGMDEQFF,TGTGCCTGCGGACTAGGGGGTATGGATGAGCAGTTCTTC
TRBV25-1,17,TRBD1,-,TRBJ1-2,CASSASRGQGINYGYTF,TGTGCCAGCAGTGCTTCCCGGGGACAGGGGATCAACTATGGCTACACCTTC
TRBV9,11,-,many,TRBJ2-1,CASSVGDEQFF,TGTGCCAGCAGCGTAGGGGATGAGCAGTTCTTC
TRBV7-9,12,-,-,TRBJ2-3,CASSQSTATQYF,TGTGCCAGTAGCCAAAGCACAGCTACGCAGTATTTT
TRBV5-8,15,-,-,TRBJ2-5,CASGLIDTVQETQYF,TGTGCCAGCGGGCTTATAGACACGGTTCAGGAGACCCAGTACTTC
TRBV7-2,19,TRBD1,-,TRBJ2-6,CASSLAGGTGVAGANVLTF,TGTGCCAGCAGCTTAGCCGGCGGGACAGGGGTCGCCGGGGCCAACGTCCTGACTTTC
TRBV4-2,16,-,many,TRBJ1-5,CASSQEGVKGNQPQHF,TGTGCCAGCAGCCAAGAAGGGGTGAAGGGGAATCAGCCCCAGCATTTT
TRBV4-1,14,TRBD1,many,TRBJ2-1,CASSLSGQGDEQFF,TGCGCCAGCAGCCTATCGGGACAGGGAGATGAGCAGTTCTTC
TRBV3-1,15,-,few,TRBJ2-1,CASSQDDVRGNEQFF,TGTGCCAGCAGCCAAGATGATGTGAGGGGCAATGAGCAGTTCTTC
TRBV7-3,15,TRBD2,many,TRBJ2-1,CASSLAGVAVNEQFF,TGTGCCAGCAGCTTAGCGGGAGTTGCGGTAAATGAGCAGTTCTTC
TRBV6-2/TRBV6-3,10,-,many,TRBJ2-7,CASGVYEQYF,TGTGCCAGCGGGGTCTACGAGCAGTACTTC
TRBV4-1,17,TRBD2,few,TRBJ2-2,CASSRETSGANTGELFF,TGCGCCAGCAGCCGAGAGACTAGCGGGGCTAACACCGGGGAGCTGTTTTTT
TRBV20-1,13,-,many,TRBJ1-2,CSVEEGIGYGYTF,TGCAGTGTCGAGGAGGGAATTGGCTATGGCTACACCTTC
TRBV11-3,14,-,many,TRBJ2-3,CASSLGRAADTQYF,TGTGCCAGCAGCTTAGGTAGGGCAGCAGATACGCAGTATTTT
TRBV20-1,14,-,many,TRBJ2-7,CSARGAVFSYEQYF,TGCAGTGCCCGAGGGGCAGTTTTCTCCTACGAGCAGTACTTC
TRBV5-1,16,TRBD1,many,TRBJ2-1,CASSLETGDASGEQFF,TGCGCCAGCAGCTTGGAGACAGGGGACGCAAGCGGTGAGCAGTTCTTC